This is a list of T cell receptor beta chains from one sample in a study of early T cells in non-severe SARS-CoV-2 infection. One entry per CDR3 protein results from TCRdb running MiXCR on the 5' RACE reads. This sample yields under 25,000 distinct CDR3 sequences, of which 3.5% to 5% are seen a single time; about 7.8% belongs to the top ten. Material for sequencing was whole blood. The source of these receptors is an adult who was a healthcare worker with PCR-confirmed SARS-CoV-2 infection or an uninfected control (not recorded which). Each CDR3 is given with its conserved first and last residue. Fields, in order: D gene, J gene, clone size, V gene, CDR3 DNA, CDR3 protein. A D gene is named only where the DNA matches it firmly. Only some rows state a clone size, as once, few, many or a class for expanded clones.

>TRBD2|TRBJ2-5|many|TRBV4-2
TGTGCCAGCAGCCAAGATCGACAGCGGGGGGAAGAGACCCAGTACTTC
CASSQDRQRGEETQYF
>TRBD1|TRBJ2-3|many|TRBV7-8
TGTGCCAGCAGCTTGCAGGGGGTAAAGGCCAATACGCAGTATTTT
CASSLQGVKANTQYF
>-|TRBJ1-4|many|TRBV5-5
TGTGCCAGCTCCGTGGGGGGTCTCCCTAATGAAAAACTGTTTTTT
CASSVGGLPNEKLFF
>TRBD1|TRBJ2-7|many|TRBV28
TGTGCCAGCAGTTTCTTCACGCGGACAGGACCCTACGAGCAGTACTTC
CASSFFTRTGPYEQYF
>-|TRBJ1-5|many|TRBV7-8
TGTGCCAGCAGCTTAAGCGTGGGGGCTGGAAATCAGCCCCAGCATTTT
CASSLSVGAGNQPQHF
>-|TRBJ2-7|many|TRBV29-1
TGCAGCGTTGAAGTGGGCTCCTACGAGCAGTACTTC
CSVEVGSYEQYF
>-|TRBJ1-1|-|TRBV3-2
-
CASSQVGSGNTEAFF
>TRBD2|TRBJ2-1|many|TRBV28
TGTGCCAGCAGCTTAGCGGGGGAGGGATACAATGAGCAGTTCTTC
CASSLAGEGYNEQFF
>-|TRBJ2-1|many|TRBV7-2
TGTGCCAGCAGCTTAGCCCGGCAGGGCATGCTACAGTTCTTC
CASSLARQGMLQFF
>-|TRBJ2-3|many|TRBV11-1
TGTGCCAGCAGCTTATGGGGGGCGGATACGCAGTATTTT
CASSLWGADTQYF
>-|TRBJ1-5|many|TRBV27
TGTGCCAGCAGTTTCTTAGGTAGCAATCAGCCCCAGCATTTT
CASSFLGSNQPQHF
>-|TRBJ1-2|few|TRBV28
TGTGCCAGCGGTAACAGTGAATATGGCTACACCTTC
CASGNSEYGYTF
>TRBD2|TRBJ2-3|many|TRBV4-3
TGCGCCAGCAGCCAAGAAGTTGCTAGCGGGGGAGATACGCAGTATTTT
CASSQEVASGGDTQYF
>TRBD1|TRBJ2-1|many|TRBV4-3
TGCGCCAGCAGCCTTTCCCTCTTTGCGGGACAGGGGGCGGGCAATGAGCAGTTCTTC
CASSLSLFAGQGAGNEQFF
>TRBD1|TRBJ1-2|many|TRBV29-1
TGCAGCGTTGAAGCCCCAGGGGGCGGCTATGGCTACACCTTC
CSVEAPGGGYGYTF
>-|TRBJ2-3|medium-sized|TRBV7-2
TGTGCCAGCAGCTTAGGGGCTAGCGTAACTAGCACAGATACGCAGTATTTT
CASSLGASVTSTDTQYF
>-|TRBJ1-1|many|TRBV11-2
TGTGCCAGCAGCCCCTTGGTTACTAAGGCTTTCTTT
CASSPLVTKAFF
>-|TRBJ1-1|many|TRBV19
TGTGCCAGTACCCTAAGACGGCAGTACACTGAAGCTTTCTTT
CASTLRRQYTEAFF
>TRBD1|TRBJ1-2|many|TRBV9
TGTGCCAGCAGCCCAGGACAGGGGCGATCTAATAACTATGGCTACACCTTC
CASSPGQGRSNNYGYTF
>-|TRBJ1-5|many|TRBV20-1
TGCAGTGCTAGGGGAGGGACGGAAAATCAGCCCCAGCATTTT
CSARGGTENQPQHF
>-|TRBJ2-3|medium-sized|TRBV20-1
TGCAGTGCTAGAGGGTCTCACACAGATACGCAGTATTTT
CSARGSHTDTQYF
>-|TRBJ2-7|few|TRBV29-1
TGCAGCGTGGGGCGTACAGGGCAATACAGCTCCTACGAGCAGTACTTC
CSVGRTGQYSSYEQYF
>TRBD2|TRBJ2-2|few|TRBV7-2
TGTGCCAGCAGCTCCGGACTAGCGGGGCTTGTCGGGGAGCTGTTTTTT
CASSSGLAGLVGELFF
>-|TRBJ2-3|few|TRBV27
TGTGCCAGCAGTTTATTAGGACGAGATACGCAGTATTTT
CASSLLGRDTQYF
>TRBD1|TRBJ2-7|-|TRBV29-1
TGCAGCGGTGGGACAGGGGAATGGTACGAGCAGTACTTC
CSGGTGEWYEQYF
>-|TRBJ2-4|many|TRBV7-9
TGTGCCAGCAGCCCTCCCTTAGCCAAAAACATTCAGTACTTC
CASSPPLAKNIQYF
>-|TRBJ2-5|many|TRBV29-1
TGCAGCGTTGAAGATCTCCCAGACTACATTCAAGAGACCCAGTACTTC
CSVEDLPDYIQETQYF
>-|TRBJ1-4|many|TRBV6-5
TGTGCCAGTGGACAGCCTGCAACTAATAAAAAACTGTTTTTT
CASGQPATNKKLFF
>-|TRBJ1-5|many|TRBV28
TGTGCCAGCAGTTCATCAGATCAGCCCCAGCATTTT
CASSSSDQPQHF
>TRBD1|TRBJ2-7|-|TRBV7-9
TGTGCCAGCAGCTCCACAGGGGGCCAGAACGAGCAGTACTTC
CASSSTGGQNEQYF
>TRBD2|TRBJ2-7|many|TRBV7-2
TGTGCCAGCAGCTTATCCGGACTAGTTTCCGTCGAGCAGTACTTC
CASSLSGLVSVEQYF
>-|TRBJ2-4|many|TRBV29-1
TGCAGCGTTGAAGATCGAGGTGACATTCAGTACTTC
CSVEDRGDIQYF
>-|TRBJ1-1|few|TRBV7-6
TGTGCCAGCAGCTTAAAAGGAACCGGCACTGAAGCTTTCTTT
CASSLKGTGTEAFF
>-|TRBJ1-2|many|TRBV29-1
TGCAGCGTTGGGGGGAGACGGCCTCCTAACTATGGCTACACCTTC
CSVGGRRPPNYGYTF
>-|TRBJ2-3|-|TRBV5-1
TGCGCCAGCAGCTTGGACAGAAATACAGATACGCAGTATTTT
CASSLDRNTDTQYF
>-|TRBJ2-1|many|TRBV24-1
TGTGCCATCGGACTCGGGGTCCAGCAGTTCTTC
CAIGLGVQQFF
>-|TRBJ2-7|many|TRBV6-2/TRBV6-3
TGTGCCAGCAGTTACCTGCTTTCAGGTCTCTCCTACGAGCAGTACTTC
CASSYLLSGLSYEQYF
>TRBD1|TRBJ1-5|many|TRBV27
TGTGCCAGCAGTTCGGGGACAGTAGGCAATCAGCCCCAGCATTTT
CASSSGTVGNQPQHF
>-|TRBJ2-5|few|TRBV12-3/TRBV12-4
TGTGCCAGCAGCATACGTGACAGGCAAGAGACCCAGTACTTC
CASSIRDRQETQYF
>-|TRBJ2-7|-|TRBV19
TGTGCCAGTAGTTGGGCTGGCGAGCAGTACTTC
CASSWAGEQYF
>TRBD1|TRBJ2-1|many|TRBV7-8
TGTGCCAGCAGCCGTGACAGGGCTTACAATGAGCAGTTCTTC
CASSRDRAYNEQFF
>TRBD2|TRBJ2-3|few|TRBV7-6
TGTGCCAGCAGCTTATCGAGACTAGCGCTGGGCACAGATACGCAGTATTTT
CASSLSRLALGTDTQYF
>-|TRBJ1-2|many|TRBV6-1
TGTGCCAGCACAGGGTGGAGATTCGGCTACACCTTC
CASTGWRFGYTF
>-|TRBJ2-7|many|TRBV20-1
TGCAGTGCTAGTGAGGGCGGAGAAACCTACGAGCAGTACTTC
CSASEGGETYEQYF
>TRBD1|TRBJ1-1|medium-sized|TRBV28
TGTGCCAGCAGTCCCGGGACAGGGGACACTGAAGCTTTCTTT
CASSPGTGDTEAFF
>-|TRBJ1-4|many|TRBV6-2/TRBV6-3
TGTGCCAGCAGCCCCGGGGGAGGAGTGGAAAAACTGTTTTTT
CASSPGGGVEKLFF
>-|TRBJ1-1|many|TRBV28
TGTGCCAGCAGTCCCGCCGGTTGGGGCACTGAAGCTTTCTTT
CASSPAGWGTEAFF
>TRBD2|TRBJ2-7|many|TRBV7-7
TGTGCCAGCAGCCTAGGGGAGGGTCCCTACGAGCAGTACTTC
CASSLGEGPYEQYF
>TRBD1|TRBJ2-3|few|TRBV12-3/TRBV12-4
TGTGCCAGCAGTTTGAGACAGGGAGGCACAGATACGCAGTATTTT
CASSLRQGGTDTQYF
>-|TRBJ2-5|few|TRBV7-9
TGTGCCAGCAGCTTAAACGACGGCGGCGGGACCCAGTACTTC
CASSLNDGGGTQYF
>-|TRBJ2-7|medium-sized|TRBV27
TGTGCCAGCAGTTTAACCGGGTACGAGCAGTACTTC
CASSLTGYEQYF
>-|TRBJ1-1|many|TRBV5-1
TGCGCCAGCAGCGCTGGGTGGGAGAACACTGAAGCTTTCTTT
CASSAGWENTEAFF
>TRBD1|TRBJ1-1|few|TRBV11-2
TGTGCCAGCAGCCTGACAGGGGGGATAGCTTTCTTT
CASSLTGGIAFF
>TRBD1|TRBJ1-1|-|TRBV25-1
TGTGCCAGCAGTGAAGGGTATGTGGACAGGGGGTACACTGAAGCTTTCTTT
CASSEGYVDRGYTEAFF
>-|TRBJ1-1|few|TRBV11-2
TGTGCCAGCAGCCCGCCCGGGGACACTGAAGCTTTCTTT
CASSPPGDTEAFF
>TRBD2|TRBJ2-7|many|TRBV5-1
TGCGCCAGCAGCACAGGGACTAGCGGGCGGTCCTACGAGCAGTACTTC
CASSTGTSGRSYEQYF
>TRBD1|TRBJ1-1|many|TRBV14
TGTGCCAGCAGCCAGTACAGGGGGCTTGCTGAAGCTTTCTTT
CASSQYRGLAEAFF
>-|TRBJ1-2|medium-sized|TRBV9
TGTGCCAGCAGCGCATCGACGGACCTTACTAACTATGGCTACACCTTC
CASSASTDLTNYGYTF
>TRBD1|TRBJ2-5|many|TRBV7-9
TGTGCCGGAAACACGGGACAGACGTACCAAGAGACCCAGTACTTC
CAGNTGQTYQETQYF